This TCR beta chain was recorded in a study of STAT5B mutations in CD4+ large granular lymphocyte leukemia. Comment on this clone: What it recognizes is unknown.

Clones were read by immunoSEQ multiplex PCR, and TCRdb kept only the in-frame ones, dropping some. This repertoire shows more than 30,000 clones, more than 75% found once; its top ten account for under 2.5%. Broader study findings: Patient CD4-sorted repertoires stayed more clonal than healthy ones after leukemic-clone removal. Top patient clones used TRBV06 genes more often: 8/27 versus 2/35 in controls.

The V end lost 9 bases, the J end lost 9 bases, and 12 bases lay between the germline ends. CDR1 is MDHEN, CDR2 SYDVKM, per germline. The CDR3 sequence is 12 residues long. The source of this sequence is a human donor in good health. The V and J genes are TRBV28 and TRBJ1-6; the D gene is possibly TRBD1 (5 bases). Sequencing was performed on CD4+ T cells from blood buffy coats. CDR3 sequence (DNA): TGTGCCAGTCGACAGATTCTTTCACCCCTCCACTTT. It translates to CASRQILSPLHF. Full variable domain (outside the CDR3, taken from reference TRBV28 and TRBJ1-6): DVKVTQSSRYLVKRTGEKVFLECVQDMDHENMFWYRQDPGLGLRLIYFSYDVKMKEKGDIPEGYSVSREKKERFSLILESASTNQTSMYLCASRQILSPLHFGNGTRLTVT.